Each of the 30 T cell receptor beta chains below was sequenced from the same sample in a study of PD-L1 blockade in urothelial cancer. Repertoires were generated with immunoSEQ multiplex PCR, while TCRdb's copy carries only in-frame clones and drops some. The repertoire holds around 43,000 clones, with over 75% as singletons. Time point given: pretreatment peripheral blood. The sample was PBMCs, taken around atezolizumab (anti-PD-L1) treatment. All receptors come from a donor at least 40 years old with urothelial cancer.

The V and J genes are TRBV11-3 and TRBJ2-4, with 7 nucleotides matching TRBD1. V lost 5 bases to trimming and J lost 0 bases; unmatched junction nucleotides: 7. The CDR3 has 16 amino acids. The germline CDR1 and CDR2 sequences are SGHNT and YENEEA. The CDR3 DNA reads TGTGCCAGCAGCGCCCGACAGGGCCTAGCCAAAAACATTCAGTACTTC. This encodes CASSARQGLAKNIQYF.

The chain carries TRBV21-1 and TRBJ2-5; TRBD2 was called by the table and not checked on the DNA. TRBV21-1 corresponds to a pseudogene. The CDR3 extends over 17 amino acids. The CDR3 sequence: CASSKGEAGVGRETQYF. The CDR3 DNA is TGTGCCAGCAGCAAGGGTGAAGCGGGAGTAGGTCGAGAGACCCAGTACTTC.

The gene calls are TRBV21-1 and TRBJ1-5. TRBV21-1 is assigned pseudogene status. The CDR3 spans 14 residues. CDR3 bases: TGTGCCAGCAGCAGGCGGGGCCACAATCAGCCCCAGCATTTT. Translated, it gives CASSRRGHNQPQHF.

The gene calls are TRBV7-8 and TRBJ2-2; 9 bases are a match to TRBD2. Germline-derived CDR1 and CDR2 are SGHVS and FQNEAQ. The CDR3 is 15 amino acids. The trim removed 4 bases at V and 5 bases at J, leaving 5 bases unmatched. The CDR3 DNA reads TGTGCCAGCAGCTCTGTAGCGGGAGTTACCGGGGAGCTGTTTTTT. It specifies CASSSVAGVTGELFF.

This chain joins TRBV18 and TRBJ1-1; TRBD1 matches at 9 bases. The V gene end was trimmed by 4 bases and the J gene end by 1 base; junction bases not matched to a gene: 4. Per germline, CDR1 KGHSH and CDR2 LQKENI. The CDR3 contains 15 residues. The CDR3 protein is CASSQGQGGNTEAFF. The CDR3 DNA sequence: TGTGCCAGCTCACAGGGACAGGGCGGGAACACTGAAGCTTTCTTT.

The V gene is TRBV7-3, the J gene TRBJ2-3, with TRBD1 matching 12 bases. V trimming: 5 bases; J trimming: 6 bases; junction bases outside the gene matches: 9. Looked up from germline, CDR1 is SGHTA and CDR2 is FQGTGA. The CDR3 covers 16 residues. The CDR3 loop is CASSPLPGQGADTQYF. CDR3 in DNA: TGTGCCAGCAGCCCCCTTCCGGGACAGGGGGCGGATACGCAGTATTTT.

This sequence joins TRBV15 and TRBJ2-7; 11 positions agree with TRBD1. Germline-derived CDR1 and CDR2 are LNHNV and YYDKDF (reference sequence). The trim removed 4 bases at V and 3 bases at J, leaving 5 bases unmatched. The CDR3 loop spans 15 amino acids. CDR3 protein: CATSTRTGGIYEQYF. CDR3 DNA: TGTGCCACCAGCACACGGACAGGGGGCATCTACGAGCAGTACTTC.

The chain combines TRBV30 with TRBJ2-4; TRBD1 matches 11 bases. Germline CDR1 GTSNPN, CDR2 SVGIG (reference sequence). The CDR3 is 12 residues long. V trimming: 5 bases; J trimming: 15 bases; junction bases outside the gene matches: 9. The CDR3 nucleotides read TGTGCCTGGGTGGACAGGGGGCTTCGGTTGTACTTC. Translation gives CAWVDRGLRLYF.

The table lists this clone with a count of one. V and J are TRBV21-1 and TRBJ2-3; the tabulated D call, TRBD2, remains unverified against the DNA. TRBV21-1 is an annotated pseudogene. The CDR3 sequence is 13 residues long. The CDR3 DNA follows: TGTGCCAGCAGGGGCTGGGGGGCAGATACGCAGTATTTT. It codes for CASRGWGADTQYF.

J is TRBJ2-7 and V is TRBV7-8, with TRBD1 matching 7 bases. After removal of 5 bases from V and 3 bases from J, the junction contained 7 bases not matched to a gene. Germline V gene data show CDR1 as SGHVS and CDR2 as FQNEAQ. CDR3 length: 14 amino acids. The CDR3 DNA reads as TGTGCCAGCAGCCGCCTGGACAGGAACTACGAGCAGTACTTC. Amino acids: CASSRLDRNYEQYF.

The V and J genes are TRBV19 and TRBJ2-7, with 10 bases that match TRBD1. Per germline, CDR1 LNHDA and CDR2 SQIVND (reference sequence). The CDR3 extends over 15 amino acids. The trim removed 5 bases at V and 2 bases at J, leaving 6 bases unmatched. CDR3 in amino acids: CASSATGTGAYEQYF. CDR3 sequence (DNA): TGTGCCAGTAGTGCCACCGGGACAGGGGCCTACGAGCAGTACTTC.

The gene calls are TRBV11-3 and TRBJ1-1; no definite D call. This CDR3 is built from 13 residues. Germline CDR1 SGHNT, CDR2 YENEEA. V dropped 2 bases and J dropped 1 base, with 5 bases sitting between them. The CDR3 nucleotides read TGTGCCAGCAGCTTACGGAGGAACACTGAAGCTTTCTTT. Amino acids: CASSLRRNTEAFF.

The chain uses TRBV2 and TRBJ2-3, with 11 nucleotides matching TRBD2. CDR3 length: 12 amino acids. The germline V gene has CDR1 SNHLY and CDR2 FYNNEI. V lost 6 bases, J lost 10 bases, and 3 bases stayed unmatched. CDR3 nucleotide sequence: TGTGCCAGCAGACCGACTAGCGGGGCGCAGTATTTT. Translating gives CASRPTSGAQYF.

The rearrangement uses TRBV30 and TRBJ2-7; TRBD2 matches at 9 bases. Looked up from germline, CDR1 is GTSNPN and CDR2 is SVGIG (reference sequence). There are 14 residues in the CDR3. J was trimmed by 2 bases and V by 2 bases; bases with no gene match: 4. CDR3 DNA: TGTGCCTGGAGTTTGGGCGGGGGGGCCTACGAGCAGTACTTC. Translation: CAWSLGGGAYEQYF.

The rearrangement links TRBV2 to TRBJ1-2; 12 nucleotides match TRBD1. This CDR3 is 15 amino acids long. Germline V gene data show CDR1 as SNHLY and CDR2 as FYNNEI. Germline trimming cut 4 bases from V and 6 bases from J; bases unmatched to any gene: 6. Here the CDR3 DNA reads TGTGCCAGCAGTGGGGGACAGGGGGCGACCCATGGCTACACCTTC. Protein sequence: CASSGGQGATHGYTF. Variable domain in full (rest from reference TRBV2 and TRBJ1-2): EPEVTQTPSHQVTQMGQEVILRCVPISNHLYFYWYRQILGQKVEFLVSFYNNEISEKSEIFDDQFSVERPDGSNFTLKIRSTKLEDSAMYFCASSGGQGATHGYTFGSGTRLTVV.

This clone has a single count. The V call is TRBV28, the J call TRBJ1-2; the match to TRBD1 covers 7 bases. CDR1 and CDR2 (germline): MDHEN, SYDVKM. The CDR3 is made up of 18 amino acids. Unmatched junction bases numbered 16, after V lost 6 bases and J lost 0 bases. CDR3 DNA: TGTGCCAGCAGCCCACCGGGGACAGTCCGAAATTCTAACTATGGCTACACCTTC. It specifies CASSPPGTVRNSNYGYTF.

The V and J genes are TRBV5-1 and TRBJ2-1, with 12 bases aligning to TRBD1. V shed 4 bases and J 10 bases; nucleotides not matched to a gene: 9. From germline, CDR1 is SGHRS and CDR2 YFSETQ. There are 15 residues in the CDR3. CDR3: CASSPPGQGAREQFF. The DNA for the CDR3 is TGCGCCAGCAGCCCCCCGGGACAGGGGGCGAGGGAGCAGTTCTTC.

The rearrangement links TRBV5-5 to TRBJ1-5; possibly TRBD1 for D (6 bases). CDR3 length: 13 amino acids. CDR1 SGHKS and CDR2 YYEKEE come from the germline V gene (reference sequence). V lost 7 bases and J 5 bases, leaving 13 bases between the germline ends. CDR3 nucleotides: TGTGCCAGCGCAGACAGGACATATCAGCCCCAGCATTTT. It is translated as CASADRTYQPQHF.

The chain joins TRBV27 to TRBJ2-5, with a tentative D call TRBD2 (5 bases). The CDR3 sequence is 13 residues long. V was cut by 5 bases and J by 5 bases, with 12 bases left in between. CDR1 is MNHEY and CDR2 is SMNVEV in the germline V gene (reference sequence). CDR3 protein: CASSVRVRETQYF. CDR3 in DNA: TGTGCCAGCAGTGTGAGGGTACGGGAGACCCAGTACTTC.

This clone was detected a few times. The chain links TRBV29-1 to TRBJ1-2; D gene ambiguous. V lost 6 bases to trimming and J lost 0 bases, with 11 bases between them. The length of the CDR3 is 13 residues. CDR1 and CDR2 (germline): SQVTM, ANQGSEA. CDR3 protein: CSVAHSTNYGYTF. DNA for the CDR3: TGCAGCGTCGCCCACTCGACTAACTATGGCTACACCTTC.

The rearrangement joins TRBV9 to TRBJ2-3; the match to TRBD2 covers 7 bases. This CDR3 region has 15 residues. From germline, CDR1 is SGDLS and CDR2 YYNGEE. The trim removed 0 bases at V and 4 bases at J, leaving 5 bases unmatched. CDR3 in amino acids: CASSVVAGAADTQYF. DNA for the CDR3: TGTGCCAGCAGCGTAGTCGCGGGAGCTGCAGATACGCAGTATTTT.

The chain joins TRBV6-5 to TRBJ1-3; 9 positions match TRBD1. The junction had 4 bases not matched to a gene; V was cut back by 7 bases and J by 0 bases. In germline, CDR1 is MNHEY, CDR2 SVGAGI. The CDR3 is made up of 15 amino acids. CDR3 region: CASTGQGTSGNTIYF. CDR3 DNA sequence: TGTGCCAGCACCGGACAGGGGACCTCTGGAAACACCATATATTTT.

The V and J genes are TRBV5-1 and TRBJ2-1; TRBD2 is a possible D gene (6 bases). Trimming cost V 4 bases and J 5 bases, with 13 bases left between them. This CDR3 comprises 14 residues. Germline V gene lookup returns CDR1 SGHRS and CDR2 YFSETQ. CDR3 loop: CASSPRGADNEQFF. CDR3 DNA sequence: TGCGCCAGCAGCCCGCGGGGAGCCGACAATGAGCAGTTCTTC.

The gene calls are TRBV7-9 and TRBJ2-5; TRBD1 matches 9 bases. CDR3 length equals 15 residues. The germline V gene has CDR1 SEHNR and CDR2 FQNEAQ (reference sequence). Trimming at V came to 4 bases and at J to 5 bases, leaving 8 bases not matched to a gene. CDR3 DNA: TGTGCCAGCAGCTCACAGGGGGCCTGGGGGGAGACCCAGTACTTC. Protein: CASSSQGAWGETQYF.

The CDR3 loop is CASSQASQKIYEQYF. The DNA of the CDR3 is TGCGCCAGCAGCCAAGCTAGCCAGAAGATCTACGAGCAGTACTTC. This chain joins TRBV4-1 and TRBJ2-7; perhaps TRBD2 as D (5 bases). Germline CDR1 and CDR2: MGHRA and YSYEKL. V lost 1 base, J lost 3 bases, and 13 bases lay in between. The CDR3 covers 15 residues.

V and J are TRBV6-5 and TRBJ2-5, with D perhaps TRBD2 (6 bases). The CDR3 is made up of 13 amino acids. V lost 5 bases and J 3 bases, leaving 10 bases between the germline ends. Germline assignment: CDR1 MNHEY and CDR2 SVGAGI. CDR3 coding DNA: TGTGCCAGCAGTCCCTGGACTAAAGAGACCCAGTACTTC. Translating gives CASSPWTKETQYF.

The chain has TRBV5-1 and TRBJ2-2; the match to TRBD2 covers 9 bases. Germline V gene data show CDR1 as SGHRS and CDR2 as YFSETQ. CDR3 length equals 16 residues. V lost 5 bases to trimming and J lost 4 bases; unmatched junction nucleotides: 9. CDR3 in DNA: TGCGCCAGCAGGCCTCCTAGCGGGATGAGCACCGGGGAGCTGTTTTTT. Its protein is CASRPPSGMSTGELFF.

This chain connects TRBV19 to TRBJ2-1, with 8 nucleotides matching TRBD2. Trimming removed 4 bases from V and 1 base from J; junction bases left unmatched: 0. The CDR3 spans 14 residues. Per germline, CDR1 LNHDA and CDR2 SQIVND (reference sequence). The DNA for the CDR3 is TGTGCCAGTAGTAGCGGGAGGTCCTACAATGAGCAGTTCTTC. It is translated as CASSSGRSYNEQFF.

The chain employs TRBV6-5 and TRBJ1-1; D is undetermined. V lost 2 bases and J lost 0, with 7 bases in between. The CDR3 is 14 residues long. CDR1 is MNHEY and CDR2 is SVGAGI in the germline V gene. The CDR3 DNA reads TGTGCCAGCAGTTACAACTCCCTGAACACTGAAGCTTTCTTT. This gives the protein CASSYNSLNTEAFF.

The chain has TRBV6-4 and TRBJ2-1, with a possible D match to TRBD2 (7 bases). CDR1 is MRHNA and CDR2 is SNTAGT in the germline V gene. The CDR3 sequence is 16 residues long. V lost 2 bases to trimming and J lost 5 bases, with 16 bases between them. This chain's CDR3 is CASSDKGVAGHNEQFF. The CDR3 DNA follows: TGTGCCAGCAGTGACAAGGGGGTAGCGGGCCACAATGAGCAGTTCTTC.